A single sample gave rise to the 23 T cell receptor beta chains below, sequenced in a study of cytomegalovirus exposure and HLA in healthy donors. Primers: 60 Vbeta forward and 13 Jbeta reverse. Sequenced by immunoSEQ multiplex PCR; TCRdb stores in-frame clones only, minus some. The table has 70,000 to 100,000 clones, around 70% seen once. Sequenced: PBMCs. These receptors all stem from a man aged 50 to 60 in good health and CMV-seronegative.

The V gene is TRBV6-5, the J gene TRBJ2-7; D gene ambiguous. Germline-derived CDR1 and CDR2 are MNHEY and SVGAGI. Trimming removed 6 bases from V and 3 bases from J, with 12 bases in between. The CDR3 spans 13 residues. The CDR3 here is CASSGGAYYEQYF. The CDR3 DNA follows: TGTGCCAGCAGCGGCGGAGCCTACTACGAGCAGTACTTC.

The J gene is TRBJ2-1, the V gene TRBV5-1; 8 bases line up with TRBD1. The CDR3 consists of 14 residues. Per germline, CDR1 SGHRS and CDR2 YFSETQ. J gave up 5 bases and V 3 bases, and 4 bases lay outside the gene matches. The CDR3 protein is CASSSDRADNEQFF. CDR3 DNA: TGCGCCAGCAGCTCGGACAGGGCGGACAATGAGCAGTTCTTC.

About this clone itself: Given the absence of the conserved phenylalanine or tryptophan at the CDR3 end, a read error is likely. The chain has TRBV25-1 and TRBJ2-3, with D unresolved. V was trimmed by 6 bases and J by 2 bases, leaving 6 bases between them. In germline, CDR1 is MGHDK, CDR2 SYGVNS. This CDR3 region has 12 residues. In nucleotides, the CDR3 is TGTGCCAGCAGCCATTCCACAGATACGCAGTATGTT. It specifies CASSHSTDTQYV.

The chain has TRBV9 and TRBJ1-2; D gene uncertain. The CDR3 runs 14 residues. CDR1 and CDR2 (germline): SGDLS, YYNGEE. Trimming shortened V by 0 bases and J by 4 bases, and 10 bases separated the two germline ends. The CDR3 protein is CASSVAGESYGYTF. Written as DNA, the CDR3 is TGTGCCAGCAGCGTAGCTGGAGAGAGCTATGGCTACACCTTC.

J is TRBJ2-7 and V is TRBV6-5; TRBD1 agrees at 9 bases. Germline V gene data show CDR1 as MNHEY and CDR2 as SVGAGI. The trim removed 0 bases at V and 5 bases at J, leaving 5 bases unmatched. The CDR3 runs 15 residues. In DNA form, the CDR3 reads TGTGCCAGCAGTTACTCTGCGGGACAGGGAAACGAGCAGTACTTC. Its protein product is CASSYSAGQGNEQYF.

V is TRBV5-3 and J is TRBJ1-5; 7 bases map to TRBD1. TRBV5-3 is known as an ORF, though its function is uncertain. The CDR3 loop spans 15 amino acids. Germline trimming cut 0 bases from V and 4 bases from J; bases unmatched to any gene: 4. The CDR3 is CARSLAVQGNQPQHF. The CDR3 bases are TGTGCCAGAAGCTTGGCCGTACAGGGGAATCAGCCCCAGCATTTT.

The gene calls are TRBV18 and TRBJ2-1; TRBD2 agrees at 10 bases. Germline loops: CDR1 KGHSH, CDR2 LQKENI. V shed 6 bases and J 8 bases; nucleotides not matched to a gene: 16. The CDR3 contains 17 residues. The CDR3 reads CASSFSGGAFQGYEQFF. In DNA form, the CDR3 reads TGTGCCAGCTCTTTCAGCGGGGGGGCGTTTCAAGGATATGAGCAGTTCTTC. The entire variable domain, with the rest obtained from reference TRBV18 and TRBJ2-1, is as follows: NAGVMQNPRHLVRRRGQEARLRCSPMKGHSHVYWYRQLPEEGLKFMVYLQKENIIDESGMPKERFSAEFPKEGPSILRIQQVVRGDSAAYFCASSFSGGAFQGYEQFFGPGTRLTVL.

The genes are TRBV4-2 and TRBJ1-4; 8 bases align to TRBD1. V lost 4 bases and J lost 4; bases outside the gene matches: 5. Germline V lookup: CDR1 LGHNA, CDR2 YNFKEQ. The CDR3 contains 15 residues. The CDR3 loop reads CASSPPGQVNEKLFF. CDR3 coding DNA: TGTGCCAGCAGCCCGCCGGGACAGGTTAATGAAAAACTGTTTTTT.

The rearrangement joins TRBV19 to TRBJ1-5; D gene ambiguous. The CDR3 sequence is 17 residues long. Trimming cost V 5 bases and J 0 bases, with 17 bases left between them. CDR1 is LNHDA, CDR2 SQIVND, per germline (reference sequence). CDR3 DNA: TGTGCCAGTAGTCTCGCAGTGCCGGGGTCTAGCAATCAGCCCCAGCATTTT. It is translated as CASSLAVPGSSNQPQHF.

V and J are TRBV11-2 and TRBJ1-1, with a tentative D call TRBD1 (6 bases). Trimming removed 5 bases from V and 1 base from J, with 8 bases in between. There are 13 residues in the CDR3. Germline V gene data show CDR1 as SGHAT and CDR2 as FQNNGV. The CDR3 is CASSTQGNTEAFF. CDR3 in DNA: TGTGCCAGCAGCACACAGGGGAACACTGAAGCTTTCTTT.

The chain employs TRBV6-5 and TRBJ2-5; 8 nucleotides match TRBD1. From germline, CDR1 is MNHEY and CDR2 SVGAGI. The CDR3 has 15 residues. The V gene end was trimmed by 6 bases and the J gene end by 5 bases; junction bases not matched to a gene: 11. CDR3 protein: CASRPPWAGGETQYF. Here the CDR3 DNA reads TGTGCCAGCAGACCCCCGTGGGCAGGGGGCGAGACCCAGTACTTC.

The chain carries TRBV7-2 and TRBJ1-1, with D uncertain. Germline CDR1 and CDR2: SGHTA and FQGNSA. This CDR3 is 15 amino acids long. Between the trimmed V and J ends, which lost 5 bases and 3 bases, there was a span of 16 bases. The CDR3 nucleotides are TGTGCCAGCAGCCCCGTGCTCCCGGGAGACACTGAAGCTTTCTTT. Its translation is CASSPVLPGDTEAFF.

The rearrangement joins TRBV29-1 to TRBJ2-3; tentatively, D is TRBD2 (5 bases). The CDR3 totals 14 residues. Germline V lookup: CDR1 SQVTM, CDR2 ANQGSEA. V was shortened by 6 bases and J by 2 bases, with 15 bases between the two germline ends. This chain's CDR3 is CSVTKLRATDTQYF. The CDR3 DNA follows: TGCAGCGTGACGAAATTGAGGGCCACAGATACGCAGTATTTT.

J is TRBJ1-5 and V is TRBV6-1; D not certain. V lost 5 bases and J lost 0, with 11 bases in between. In germline, CDR1 is MNHNS, CDR2 SASEGT. This CDR3 region has 15 residues. The CDR3 sequence is CASSTDGYSNQPQHF. The CDR3, as DNA: TGTGCCAGCAGTACTGACGGGTATAGCAATCAGCCCCAGCATTTT.

This clone was picked up one time. This chain connects TRBV7-3 to TRBJ2-1; the match to TRBD1 covers 7 bases. With V trimmed by 5 bases and J by 7 bases, 2 bases remained unmatched. The CDR3 length is 12 residues. Germline CDR1 is SGHTA and CDR2 is FQGTGA. The CDR3: CASSPQGNEQFF. The CDR3 DNA is TGTGCCAGCAGCCCACAGGGGAATGAGCAGTTCTTC.

J is TRBJ1-5 and V is TRBV7-7; a possible D gene is TRBD1 (6 bases). This CDR3 has 13 amino acids. The germline V gene has CDR1 SSHAT and CDR2 FNYEAQ (reference sequence). The CDR3 reads CATSEGHNQPQHF. CDR3 DNA sequence: TGTGCTACCTCTGAGGGACACAATCAGCCCCAGCATTTT.

This clone was observed a few times. The chain links TRBV9 to TRBJ2-3, with TRBD2 identical over 7 bases. J gave up 0 bases and V 4 bases, and 8 bases lay outside the gene matches. CDR1 SGDLS and CDR2 YYNGEE come from the germline V gene. This CDR3 contains 16 residues. The CDR3 DNA reads TGTGCCAGCAGCATAGACGGGGGGTTCAGCACAGATACGCAGTATTTT. This codes for CASSIDGGFSTDTQYF.

This clone was seen only a few times. This chain joins TRBV15 and TRBJ2-3; D unresolved. CDR3 size: 13 residues. From germline, CDR1 is LNHNV and CDR2 YYDKDF (reference sequence). V lost 5 bases and J lost 1, with 7 bases in between. CDR3 sequence reads: CATSVRGTDTQYF. The DNA for the CDR3 is TGTGCCACCAGCGTTCGGGGCACAGATACGCAGTATTTT.

V usage is TRBV5-1 and J usage is TRBJ2-3; 16 bases line up with TRBD2. The CDR3 is 15 residues long. Germline CDR1 SGHRS, CDR2 YFSETQ. V was pared by 1 base and J by 9 bases, with 2 bases of the junction left unmatched. Here the CDR3 reads CASSLMGLAGGTQYF. Written as DNA, the CDR3 is TGCGCCAGCAGCTTGATGGGACTAGCGGGGGGGACGCAGTATTTT.

CDR3 protein: CASSLWGGGETQYF. For the CDR3, the DNA is TGTGCCAGCAGTTTATGGGGAGGCGGTGAGACCCAGTACTTC. The rearrangement uses TRBV28 and TRBJ2-5, with a tentative D call TRBD2 (6 bases). The CDR3 has 14 amino acids. The germline gives CDR1 MDHEN, CDR2 SYDVKM. Trimming took off 0 bases at V and 5 bases at J, with 10 bases between the two ends.

The genes are TRBV9 and TRBJ1-5; D is undetermined. The germline V and J ends were trimmed by 5 bases and 7 bases, with 19 bases remaining between them. Germline V gives CDR1 SGDLS, CDR2 YYNGEE. CDR3 size: 15 residues. The CDR3, as DNA: TGTGCCAGCAGGCGTCGATGGGGAGAAGGACAGCCCCAGCATTTT. It specifies CASRRRWGEGQPQHF.

The V call is TRBV19, the J call TRBJ2-3; 11 bases agree with TRBD2. V shed 10 bases and J 6 bases; nucleotides not matched to a gene: 15. The CDR3 is 16 amino acids. Germline lookup yields CDR1 LNHDA and CDR2 SQIVND (reference sequence). CDR3 nucleotides: TGTGCCACCTCTACCCGGATAGCGGGAGGGCTCGATACGCAGTATTTT. Translation: CATSTRIAGGLDTQYF. Using reference TRBV19 and TRBJ2-3 for the parts outside the CDR3, the full variable domain is DGGITQSPKYLFRKEGQNVTLSCEQNLNHDAMYWYRQDPGQGLRLIYYSQIVNDFQKGDIAEGYSVSREKKESFPLTVTSAQKNPTAFYLCATSTRIAGGLDTQYFGPGTRLTVL.

V and J are TRBV2 and TRBJ1-4; a possible D gene is TRBD1 (5 bases). Trimming took 1 base from V and 8 from J, leaving 11 bases between them. This CDR3 contains 14 residues. Germline CDR1 and CDR2: SNHLY and FYNNEI. CDR3 amino acids: CASSEVRRGEKLFF. The DNA of the CDR3 is TGTGCCAGCAGTGAAGTCAGGCGGGGGGAAAAACTGTTTTTT.